This TCR beta chain stems from a study of cytomegalovirus exposure and HLA in healthy donors. Among the roughly 120 subjects of the validation cohort, separate from the roughly 670-subject first cohort, were the donors. TCRdb's table, derived via immunoSEQ multiplex PCR, lists solely in-frame clones and lacks some. This table has some 110,000 clones, around 88% appearing once. Findings and limits, study-wide: Most observed TCR sequences were rare, whereas some public TCRs were detected in many donors. A list of 150 or so TCR beta chains associated with cytomegalovirus was given. Specificity for CMV antigens was confirmed in vitro for a few of the CMV-associated chains.

The V end was cut by 5 bases, the J end by 3 bases, with 12 bases between. CDR3 length: 14 amino acids. Germline V CDR1 and CDR2: SGHDT, YYEEEE. This clone came up a few times. What it binds is unknown. This chain connects TRBV5-6 to TRBJ1-5; D is perhaps TRBD1 (6 bases). What was sequenced was PBMCs. The receptor was derived from a man younger than 35 in good health and CMV-seronegative. CDR3 amino acids: CASSAGTINQPQHF. The CDR3 DNA follows: TGTGCCAGCAGTGCCGGGACAATCAATCAGCCCCAGCATTTT.